There are a few counts of the clone carrying this T cell receptor (beta chain). Its antigen is currently unknown. This was the immunoSEQ version 4 assay in survey mode. Libraries were prepared by immunoSEQ multiplex PCR; TCRdb keeps only in-frame clonotypes and omits some of them. The top ten clones hold just over 1% of a sample with around 40,000 clones, around 89% of them seen once. This sample stems from a study of persistence of HIV-infected CD4 T cells. General observations from the study: TCRbeta richness was lower in CMV- and Gag-responding cells than in anti-CD3/anti-CD28-responding cells. Antigen-responding cells were enriched for degenerate expanded CDR3beta sequences.

Anti-CD3/anti-CD28 beads served as a nonspecific positive control stimulus. Sorting of responding CD4+ T cells relied on upregulated CD40 ligand together with CD69. Donors had undetectable plasma HIV-1 RNA, under 50 copies/mL, for 4+ years. PBMCs were depleted of CD8+ T cells before stimulation. V shed 2 bases and J shed 0 bases, with 8 bases lying between them. Germline CDR1 reads MNHEY; CDR2 reads SVGAGI. This CDR3 contains 15 residues. This TCR was sampled from an adult man with HIV who was CMV-seropositive. The rearrangement uses TRBV6-5 and TRBJ1-3; D perhaps matches TRBD1 (5 bases). Here the sequenced sample was CD4+ T cells sorted from PBMCs after approximately 20-hour stimulation, taken from a patient who received antiretroviral therapy. Here the CDR3 DNA reads TGTGCCAGCAGTTACAGGGGCCGCTCTGGAAACACCATATATTTT. Its translation is CASSYRGRSGNTIYF.